This record looks at one T cell receptor (beta chain) sequence and its context. The data belong to a study of blood T cell repertoires in COVID-19. On the study more broadly: Donors in the United States, Italy and Spain gave samples during acute or convalescent COVID-19. PBMCs, B-cell-depleted T cells, or T cells provided the cDNA or gDNA that made up the material.

In the original analysis: Reference gene primer amplification gave nucleated cell count estimates. Generated by immunoSEQ multiplex PCR, the TCRdb table keeps only in-frame clones and is missing some. V and J calls plus clone size are reproduced from that table; the DNA served to infer D and trimming. Of some 230,000 clones in the sample, around 80% are singletons; the top ten hold more than 4.5%. Input material: peripheral blood. The receptor comes from a woman aged 55-69 years who had recovered from COVID-19.

As DNA, the CDR3 is TGCGCCAGCAGCCAAGGGCCCATCACAGGGGAGATCTACGAGCAGTACTTC. This encodes CASSQGPITGEIYEQYF. This sequence joins TRBV4-1 and TRBJ2-7; 7 bases match TRBD1. CDR3 size: 17 residues. Germline lookup yields CDR1 MGHRA and CDR2 YSYEKL. Germline trimming cut 1 base from V and 3 bases from J; bases unmatched to any gene: 12.